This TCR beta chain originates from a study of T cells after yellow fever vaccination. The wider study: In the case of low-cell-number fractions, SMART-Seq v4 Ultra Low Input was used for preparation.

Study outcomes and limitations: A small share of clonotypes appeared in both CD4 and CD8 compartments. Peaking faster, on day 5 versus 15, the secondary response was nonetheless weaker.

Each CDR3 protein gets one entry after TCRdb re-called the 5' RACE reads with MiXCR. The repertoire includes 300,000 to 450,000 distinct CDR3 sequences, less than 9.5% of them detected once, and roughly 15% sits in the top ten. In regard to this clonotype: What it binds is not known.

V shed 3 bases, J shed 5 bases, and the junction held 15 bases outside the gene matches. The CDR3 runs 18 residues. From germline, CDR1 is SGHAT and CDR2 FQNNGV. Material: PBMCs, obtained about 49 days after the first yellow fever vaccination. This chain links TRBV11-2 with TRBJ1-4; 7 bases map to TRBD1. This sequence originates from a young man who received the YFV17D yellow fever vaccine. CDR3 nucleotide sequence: TGTGCCAGCAGCTTGGGACTTACCGCAGGGGGGCAGAATGAAAAACTGTTTTTT. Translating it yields CASSLGLTAGGQNEKLFF.